The sequence of this TCR beta chain was determined in a study of blood T cell repertoires in COVID-19. Generated by immunoSEQ multiplex PCR, the TCRdb table keeps only in-frame clones and is missing some. Of tens of thousands of clones listed, over 75% are singletons. Germline V lookup: CDR1 LGHDT, CDR2 YNNKEL (reference sequence). The CDR3 has 12 residues. The trim removed 2 bases at V and 11 bases at J, leaving 3 bases unmatched. This TCR derives from a man aged 50 or older with acute or convalescent COVID-19. The sample consisted of peripheral blood. The chain links TRBV3-1 (or the pseudogene TRBV3-2) to TRBJ1-3; TRBD1 aligns across 7 bases. The CDR3: CASSQIGQAIYF. CDR3 nucleotide sequence: TGTGCCAGCAGCCAAATTGGACAGGCCATATATTTT.